The 11 T cell receptor beta chains listed next were all sequenced from one sample in a study of beta chain features in type 1 diabetes. Study results and limitations: Researchers report that Type 1 diabetes patients had moderately but significantly shorter TCRB CDR3s across all four CD4+ subsets.

These TCRs' antigens remain unknown. The whole isolated RNA underwent reverse transcription, so sequencing captured expressed TCRB transcripts. Profiling relied on immunoSEQ multiplex PCR, and the TCRdb table lists in-frame clones only, not all of them. The repertoire holds roughly 340,000 clones, with about 13% as singletons. Sequencing input: naive CD4+ T cells from blood. These receptor sequences come from a woman between 18 and 29 years old with type 1 diabetes.

This sequence joins TRBV4-1 and TRBJ2-1; 8 bases are a match to TRBD2. From germline, CDR1 is MGHRA and CDR2 YSYEKL. The CDR3 is 15 residues long. J lost 5 bases, V lost 2 bases, and 5 bases had no gene match. For the CDR3, the DNA is TGCGCCAGCAGCCAACCGGGAGGGCCGAACAATGAGCAGTTCTTC. It yields the protein CASSQPGGPNNEQFF.

This clone was counted a few times. CDR3 nucleotide sequence: TGTGCCAGCAGTCTTGGGACAACCTACAATCAGCCCCAGCATTTT. Its protein product is CASSLGTTYNQPQHF. This chain connects TRBV28 to TRBJ1-5; weak D call: TRBD1 (6 bases). Germline lookup yields CDR1 MDHEN and CDR2 SYDVKM. Trimming pared 5 bases from V and 3 bases from J, leaving 14 bases between. The CDR3 length is 15 residues.

This clone showed up just a few times. The CDR3 is CASSLFTSENEQFF. CDR3 bases: TGCGCCAGCAGCTTGTTCACTAGCGAGAATGAGCAGTTCTTC. This chain connects TRBV5-1 to TRBJ2-1, with 7 positions matching TRBD2. The V and J ends lost 1 base and 7 bases, in that order; junction bases with no gene match: 5. Germline V CDR1 and CDR2: SGHRS, YFSETQ. The CDR3 loop spans 14 amino acids.

Only a few counts were recorded for this clone. The rearrangement joins TRBV30 to TRBJ2-2; TRBD2 matches 7 bases. With V trimmed by 8 bases and J by 7 bases, 10 bases remained unmatched. In germline, CDR1 is GTSNPN, CDR2 SVGIG (reference sequence). The CDR3 has 13 amino acids. As DNA, the CDR3 is TGTGCCGTCATGGGGCTAGCGGACGGGGAGCTGTTTTTT. The encoded protein is CAVMGLADGELFF.

V gene TRBV6-1 combines with J gene TRBJ2-7, with 9 bases aligning to TRBD1. This CDR3 is 14 amino acids long. Per germline, CDR1 MNHNS and CDR2 SASEGT. V was pared by 7 bases and J by 0 bases, with 4 bases of the junction left unmatched. Here the CDR3 reads CASTAGQGSYEQYV. The CDR3 DNA sequence: TGTGCCAGCACCGCGGGACAGGGCTCCTACGAGCAGTACGTC.

A few counts support this clone. V gene TRBV10-1 combines with J gene TRBJ2-3; the D gene is possibly TRBD1 (5 bases). Trimming removed 6 bases from V and 2 bases from J, with 15 bases in between. From germline, CDR1 is WNHNN and CDR2 SYGVQD (reference sequence). The CDR3 consists of 15 residues. The CDR3 DNA reads as TGCGCCAGCAGCGCCGGACATCTATCCACAGATACGCAGTATTTT. Residues: CASSAGHLSTDTQYF.

This clone has more than one count but fewer than ten. The chain recombines TRBV28 with TRBJ2-5, with 8 bases lining up with TRBD1. The germline gives CDR1 MDHEN, CDR2 SYDVKM. Unmatched junction bases numbered 10, after V lost 8 bases and J lost 5 bases. This CDR3 contains 14 residues. CDR3 in DNA: TGTGCCAGCGGCTCTGACAGGGGTAAGGAGACCCAGTACTTC. Protein: CASGSDRGKETQYF.

The chain has TRBV15 and TRBJ1-4; D remains unclear. This CDR3 is built from 14 residues. Germline V gene data show CDR1 as LNHNV and CDR2 as YYDKDF (reference sequence). The V gene lost 0 bases and the J gene lost 5 bases, with 7 bases spanning the gap. The CDR3 here is CATSRDSGNEKLFF. The CDR3 DNA reads as TGTGCCACCAGCAGAGATTCGGGAAATGAAAAACTGTTTTTT. The entire variable domain, with the rest obtained from reference TRBV15 and TRBJ1-4, is as follows: DAMVIQNPRYQVTQFGKPVTLSCSQTLNHNVMYWYQQKSSQAPKLLFHYYDKDFNNEADTPDNFQSRRPNTSFCFLDIRSPGLGDTAMYLCATSRDSGNEKLFFGSGTQLSVL.

The rearrangement joins TRBV7-2 to TRBJ2-5; no clear D gene. The V gene's germline CDR1 is SGHTA and CDR2 FQGNSA. V was cut by 1 base and J by 3 bases, with 6 bases left in between. The CDR3 is 13 amino acids. The DNA for the CDR3 is TGTGCCAGCAGCTTAGGGCTAGAAGAGACCCAGTACTTC. Translation gives CASSLGLEETQYF.

A few counts support this clone. V gene TRBV14 combines with J gene TRBJ2-1, with 7 bases fitting TRBD2. Looked up from germline, CDR1 is SGHDN and CDR2 is FVKESK. The J segment lost 0 bases and the V segment lost 5 bases, leaving 4 bases of the junction unmatched. This CDR3 comprises 15 residues. This CDR3 reads CASSALASSYNEQFF. CDR3 sequence (DNA): TGTGCCAGCAGCGCACTAGCGAGCTCCTACAATGAGCAGTTCTTC.

In its sample, this clone was seen a few times. This rearrangement joins TRBV4-3 to TRBJ1-5, with D possibly matching TRBD1 (6 bases). The V gene's germline CDR1 is LGHNA and CDR2 YSLEER. V gave up 1 base and J gave up 3 bases, with 10 bases separating them. The CDR3 has 15 residues. The CDR3, as DNA: TGCGCCAGCAGCCAAGGGTGGGGACACAATCAGCCCCAGCATTTT. Residues: CASSQGWGHNQPQHF.